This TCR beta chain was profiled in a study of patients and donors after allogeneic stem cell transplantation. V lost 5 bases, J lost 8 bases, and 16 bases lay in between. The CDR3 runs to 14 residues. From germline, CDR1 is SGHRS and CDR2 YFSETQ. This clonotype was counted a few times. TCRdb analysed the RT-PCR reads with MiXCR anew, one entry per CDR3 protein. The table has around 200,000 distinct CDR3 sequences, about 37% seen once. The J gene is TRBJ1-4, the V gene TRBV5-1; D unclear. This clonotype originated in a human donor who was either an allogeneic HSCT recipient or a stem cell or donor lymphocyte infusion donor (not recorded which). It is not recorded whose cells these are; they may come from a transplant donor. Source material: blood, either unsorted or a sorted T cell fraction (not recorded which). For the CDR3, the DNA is TGCGCCAGCAGTTCACAGAGAAGCAGGGAAAAACTGTTTTTT. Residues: CASSSQRSREKLFF.